This T cell receptor beta chain comes out of a study of T cell repertoires in cytomegalovirus infection. TCRdb reprocessed the reads with MiXCR, giving one entry per CDR3 protein. The sample includes under 800,000 distinct CDR3 sequences, less than 25% of them seen just once. Sequenced material: CD8+ T cells from PBMCs. The clonotype originates from a human donor in good health (CMV status not recorded). Some clones in this sample may be carry-over from other donors' samples.

CDR3 sequence (DNA): TGTGCCAGCAGCCAAGAGTCTTGGACTAGCGGGGGTAGAAATGAGCAGTTCTTC. Translated, it gives CASSQESWTSGGRNEQFF. The genes are TRBV14 and TRBJ2-1; 13 positions agree with TRBD2. Germline values: CDR1 SGHDN, CDR2 FVKESK. The CDR3 is 18 residues long. With 0 bases clipped from V and 7 bases from J, the junction kept 9 bases outside the gene matches.